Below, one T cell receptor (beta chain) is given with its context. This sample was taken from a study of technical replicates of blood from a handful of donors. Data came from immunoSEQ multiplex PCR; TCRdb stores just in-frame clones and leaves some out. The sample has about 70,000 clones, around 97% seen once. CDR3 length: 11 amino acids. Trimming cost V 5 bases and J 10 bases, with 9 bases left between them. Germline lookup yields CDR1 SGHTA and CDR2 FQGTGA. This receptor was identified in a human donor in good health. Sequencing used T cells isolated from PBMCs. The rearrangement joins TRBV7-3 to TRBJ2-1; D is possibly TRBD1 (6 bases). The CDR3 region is CASSPGTEQFF. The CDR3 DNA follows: TGTGCCAGCAGCCCAGGGACAGAGCAGTTCTTC.